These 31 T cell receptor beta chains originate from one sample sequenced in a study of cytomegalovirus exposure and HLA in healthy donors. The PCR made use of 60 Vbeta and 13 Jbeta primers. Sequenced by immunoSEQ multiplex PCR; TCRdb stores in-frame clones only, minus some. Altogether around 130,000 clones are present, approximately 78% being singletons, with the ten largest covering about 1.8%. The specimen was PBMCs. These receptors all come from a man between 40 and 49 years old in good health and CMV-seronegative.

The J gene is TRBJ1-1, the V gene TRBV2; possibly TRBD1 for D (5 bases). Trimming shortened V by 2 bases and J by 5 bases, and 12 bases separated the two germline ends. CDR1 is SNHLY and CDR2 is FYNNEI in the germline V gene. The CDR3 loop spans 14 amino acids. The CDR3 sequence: CASSESPGYTEAFF. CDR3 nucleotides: TGTGCCAGCAGTGAATCCCCAGGGTATACTGAAGCTTTCTTT.

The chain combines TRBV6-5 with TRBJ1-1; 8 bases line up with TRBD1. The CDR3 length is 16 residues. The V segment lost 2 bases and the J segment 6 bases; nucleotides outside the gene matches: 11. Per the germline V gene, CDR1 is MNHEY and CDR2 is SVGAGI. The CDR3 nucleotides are TGTGCCAGCAGTTACCAGGGGGCGGCGGGTCGCCCTGAAGCTTTCTTT. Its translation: CASSYQGAAGRPEAFF.

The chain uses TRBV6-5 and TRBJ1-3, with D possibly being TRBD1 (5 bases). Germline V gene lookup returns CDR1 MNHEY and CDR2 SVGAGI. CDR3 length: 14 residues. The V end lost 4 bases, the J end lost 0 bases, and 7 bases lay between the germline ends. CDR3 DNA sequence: TGTGCCAGCAGTTTGGACATCTCTGGAAACACCATATATTTT. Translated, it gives CASSLDISGNTIYF.

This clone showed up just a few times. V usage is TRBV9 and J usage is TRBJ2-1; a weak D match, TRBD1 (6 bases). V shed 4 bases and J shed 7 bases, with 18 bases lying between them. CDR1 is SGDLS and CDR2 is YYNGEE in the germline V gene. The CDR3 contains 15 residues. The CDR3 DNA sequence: TGTGCCAGCAGCCAAAGGGAACAGGGCTGGAATGAGCAGTTCTTC. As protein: CASSQREQGWNEQFF.

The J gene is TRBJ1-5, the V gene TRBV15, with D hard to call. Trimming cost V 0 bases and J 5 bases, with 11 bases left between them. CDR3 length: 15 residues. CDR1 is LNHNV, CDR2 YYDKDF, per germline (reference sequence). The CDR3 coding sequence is TGTGCCACCAGCAGAGACGACTCCTCAGATCAGCCCCAGCATTTT. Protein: CATSRDDSSDQPQHF.

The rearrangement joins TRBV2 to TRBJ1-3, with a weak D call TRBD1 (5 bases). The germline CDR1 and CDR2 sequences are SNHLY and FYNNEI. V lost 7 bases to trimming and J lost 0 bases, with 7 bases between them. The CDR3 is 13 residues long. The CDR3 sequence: CASTQGSGNTIYF. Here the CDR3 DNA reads TGTGCCAGCACCCAGGGCTCTGGAAACACCATATATTTT.

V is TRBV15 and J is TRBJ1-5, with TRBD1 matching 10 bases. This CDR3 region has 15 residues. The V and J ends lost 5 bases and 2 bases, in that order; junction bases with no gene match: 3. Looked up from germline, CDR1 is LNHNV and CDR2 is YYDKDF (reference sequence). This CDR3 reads CATSQGTGGNQPQHF. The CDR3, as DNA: TGTGCCACCAGCCAGGGGACAGGGGGCAATCAGCCCCAGCATTTT. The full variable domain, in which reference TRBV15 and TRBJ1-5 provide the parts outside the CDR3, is DAMVIQNPRYQVTQFGKPVTLSCSQTLNHNVMYWYQQKSSQAPKLLFHYYDKDFNNEADTPDNFQSRRPNTSFCFLDIRSPGLGDTAMYLCATSQGTGGNQPQHFGDGTRLSIL.

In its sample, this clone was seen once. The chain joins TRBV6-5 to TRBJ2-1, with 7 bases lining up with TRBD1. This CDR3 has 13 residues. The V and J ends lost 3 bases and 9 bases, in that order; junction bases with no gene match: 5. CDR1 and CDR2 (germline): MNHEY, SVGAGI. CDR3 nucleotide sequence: TGTGCCAGCAGTTATAGGGGGCTGGGTGAGCAGTTCTTC. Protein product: CASSYRGLGEQFF.

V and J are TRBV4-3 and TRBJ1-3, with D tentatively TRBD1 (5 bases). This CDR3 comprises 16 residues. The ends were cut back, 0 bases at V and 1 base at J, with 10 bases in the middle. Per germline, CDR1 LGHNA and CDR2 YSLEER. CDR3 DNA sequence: TGCGCCAGCAGCCAAGATCACCGGGGGTCTGGAAACACCATATATTTT. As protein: CASSQDHRGSGNTIYF.

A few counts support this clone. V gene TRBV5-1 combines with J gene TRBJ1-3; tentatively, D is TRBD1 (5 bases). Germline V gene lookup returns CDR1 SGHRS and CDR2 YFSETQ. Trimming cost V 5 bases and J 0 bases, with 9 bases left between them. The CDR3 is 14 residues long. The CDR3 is CASREGSSGNTIYF. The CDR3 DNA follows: TGCGCCAGCAGGGAGGGGAGCTCTGGAAACACCATATATTTT. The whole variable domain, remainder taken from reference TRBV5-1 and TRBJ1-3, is KAGVTQTPRYLIKTRGQQVTLSCSPISGHRSVSWYQQTPGQGLQFLFEYFSETQRNKGNFPGRFSGRQFSNSRSEMNVSTLELGDSALYLCASREGSSGNTIYFGEGSWLTVV.

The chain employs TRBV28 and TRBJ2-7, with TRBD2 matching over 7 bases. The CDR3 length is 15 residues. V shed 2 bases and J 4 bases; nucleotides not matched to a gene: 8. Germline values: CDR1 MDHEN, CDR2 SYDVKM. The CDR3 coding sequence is TGTGCCAGCAGTTTACAGCGGGACGGGGGGTACGAGCAGTACTTC. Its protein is CASSLQRDGGYEQYF.

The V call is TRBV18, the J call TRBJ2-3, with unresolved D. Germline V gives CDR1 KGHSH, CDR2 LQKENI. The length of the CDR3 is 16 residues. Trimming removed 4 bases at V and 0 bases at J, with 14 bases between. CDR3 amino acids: CASSLPRYPSTDTQYF. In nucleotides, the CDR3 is TGTGCCAGCTCACTCCCCAGATATCCTAGCACAGATACGCAGTATTTT.

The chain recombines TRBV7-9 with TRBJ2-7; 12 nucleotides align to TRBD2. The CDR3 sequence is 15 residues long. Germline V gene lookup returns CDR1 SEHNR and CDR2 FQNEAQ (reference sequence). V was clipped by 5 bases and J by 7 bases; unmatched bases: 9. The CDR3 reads CASSPLLAGGREQYF. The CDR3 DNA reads TGTGCCAGCAGCCCCTTACTAGCGGGGGGTCGGGAGCAGTACTTC.

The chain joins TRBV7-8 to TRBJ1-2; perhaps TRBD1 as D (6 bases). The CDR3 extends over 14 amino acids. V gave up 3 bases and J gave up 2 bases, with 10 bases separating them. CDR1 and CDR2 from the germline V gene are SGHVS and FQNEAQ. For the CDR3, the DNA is TGTGCCAGCAGCTTGGGGGCCCTCAACTATGGCTACACCTTC. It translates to CASSLGALNYGYTF.

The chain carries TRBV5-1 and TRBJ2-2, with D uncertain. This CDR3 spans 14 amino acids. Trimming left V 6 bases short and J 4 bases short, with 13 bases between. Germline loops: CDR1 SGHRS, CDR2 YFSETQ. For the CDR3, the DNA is TGCGCCAGCACAATCTACAGTGGCACCGGGGAGCTGTTTTTT. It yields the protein CASTIYSGTGELFF. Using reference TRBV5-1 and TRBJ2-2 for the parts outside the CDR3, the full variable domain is KAGVTQTPRYLIKTRGQQVTLSCSPISGHRSVSWYQQTPGQGLQFLFEYFSETQRNKGNFPGRFSGRQFSNSRSEMNVSTLELGDSALYLCASTIYSGTGELFFGEGSRLTVL.

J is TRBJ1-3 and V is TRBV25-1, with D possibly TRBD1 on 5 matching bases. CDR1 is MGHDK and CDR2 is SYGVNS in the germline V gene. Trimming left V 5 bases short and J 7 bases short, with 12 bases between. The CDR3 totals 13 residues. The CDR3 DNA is TGTGCCAGCAGTCCTCCAGGGTGGAACACCATATATTTT. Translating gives CASSPPGWNTIYF.

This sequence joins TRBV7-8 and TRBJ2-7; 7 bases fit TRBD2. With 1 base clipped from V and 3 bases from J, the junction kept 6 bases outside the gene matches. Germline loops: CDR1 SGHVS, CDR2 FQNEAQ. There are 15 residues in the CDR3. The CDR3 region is CASSLGAGPVYEQYF. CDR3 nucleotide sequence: TGTGCCAGCAGCTTAGGAGCGGGACCGGTCTACGAGCAGTACTTC.

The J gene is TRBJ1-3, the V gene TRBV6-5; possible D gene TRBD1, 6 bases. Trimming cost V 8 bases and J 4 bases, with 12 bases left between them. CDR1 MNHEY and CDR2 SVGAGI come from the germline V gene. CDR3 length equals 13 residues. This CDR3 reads CASGGAEGNTIYF. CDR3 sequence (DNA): TGTGCCAGCGGGGGCGCGGAAGGAAACACCATATATTTT.

CDR3 coding DNA: TGTGCCACCAGCAGAGATGGTCTAGCGCCGGGGGAGTACGAGCAGTACTTC. Translation gives CATSRDGLAPGEYEQYF. The chain employs TRBV15 and TRBJ2-7; maybe TRBD2 (6 bases). With 0 bases removed from V and 4 bases from J, the gap between germline ends came to 19 bases. CDR1 and CDR2 from the germline V gene are LNHNV and YYDKDF (reference sequence). There are 17 residues in the CDR3.

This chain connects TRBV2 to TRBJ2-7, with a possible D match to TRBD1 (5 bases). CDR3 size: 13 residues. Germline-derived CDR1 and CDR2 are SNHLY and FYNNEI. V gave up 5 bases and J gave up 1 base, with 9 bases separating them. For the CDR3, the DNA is TGTGCCAGCAGTTGGACACCTTCCTACGAGCAGTACTTC. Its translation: CASSWTPSYEQYF.

CDR3 in DNA: TGTGCCAGCTTAGACAGAGTCGGCAGGGGTGAAGCTTTCTTT. As protein: CASLDRVGRGEAFF. This chain connects TRBV25-1 to TRBJ1-1; perhaps TRBD1 as D (6 bases). Trimming took 8 bases from V and 7 from J, leaving 20 bases between them. Looked up from germline, CDR1 is MGHDK and CDR2 is SYGVNS. CDR3 length: 14 amino acids.

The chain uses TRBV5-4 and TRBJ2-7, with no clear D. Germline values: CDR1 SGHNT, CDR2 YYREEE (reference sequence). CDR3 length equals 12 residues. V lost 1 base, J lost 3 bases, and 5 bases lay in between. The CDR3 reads CASSLTGYEQYF. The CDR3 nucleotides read TGTGCCAGCAGCTTGACTGGCTACGAGCAGTACTTC. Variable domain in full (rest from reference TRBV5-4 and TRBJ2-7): ETGVTQSPTHLIKTRGQQVTLRCSSQSGHNTVSWYQQALGQGPQFIFQYYREEENGRGNFPPRFSGLQFPNYSSELNVNALELDDSALYLCASSLTGYEQYFGPGTRLTVT.

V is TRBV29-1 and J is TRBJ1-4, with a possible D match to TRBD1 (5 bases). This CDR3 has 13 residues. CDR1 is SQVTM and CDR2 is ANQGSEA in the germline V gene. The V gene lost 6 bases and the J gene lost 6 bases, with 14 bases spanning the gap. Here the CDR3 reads CSVLRDLDEKLFF. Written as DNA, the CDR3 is TGCAGCGTCCTACGGGACTTGGATGAAAAACTGTTTTTT. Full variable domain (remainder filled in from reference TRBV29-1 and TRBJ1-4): SAVISQKPSRDICQRGTSLTIQCQVDSQVTMMFWYRQQPGQSLTLIATANQGSEATYESGFVIDKFPISRPNLTFSTLTVSNMSPEDSSIYLCSVLRDLDEKLFFGSGTQLSVL.

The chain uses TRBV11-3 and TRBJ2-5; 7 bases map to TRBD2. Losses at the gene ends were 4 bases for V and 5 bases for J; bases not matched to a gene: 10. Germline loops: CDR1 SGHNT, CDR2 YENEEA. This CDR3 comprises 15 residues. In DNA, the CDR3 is TGTGCCAGCAGCTCCGGGACTACCGTTCAGGAGACCCAGTACTTC. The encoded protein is CASSSGTTVQETQYF.

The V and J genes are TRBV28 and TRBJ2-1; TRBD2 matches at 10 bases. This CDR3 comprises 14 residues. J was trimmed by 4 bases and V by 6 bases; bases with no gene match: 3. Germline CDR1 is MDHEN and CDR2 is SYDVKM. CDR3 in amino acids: CASRTGLAYNEQFF. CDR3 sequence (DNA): TGTGCCAGCAGGACGGGACTAGCGTACAATGAGCAGTTCTTC.

CDR3 coding DNA: TGTGCCAGCACGTATACACCCGGACAGGGCGCTGAAGCTTTCTTT. Its translation is CASTYTPGQGAEAFF. This chain connects TRBV6-1 to TRBJ1-1, with 8 bases matching TRBD1. The ends lost 7 bases at V and 6 bases at J; junction bases unmatched: 13. The CDR3 loop spans 15 amino acids. Per the germline V gene, CDR1 is MNHNS and CDR2 is SASEGT.

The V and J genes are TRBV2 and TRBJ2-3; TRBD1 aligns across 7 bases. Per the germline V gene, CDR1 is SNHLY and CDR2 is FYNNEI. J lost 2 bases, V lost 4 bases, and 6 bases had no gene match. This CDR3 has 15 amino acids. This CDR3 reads CASSGAGGHTDTQYF. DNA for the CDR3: TGTGCCAGCAGTGGGGCAGGGGGACACACAGATACGCAGTATTTT.

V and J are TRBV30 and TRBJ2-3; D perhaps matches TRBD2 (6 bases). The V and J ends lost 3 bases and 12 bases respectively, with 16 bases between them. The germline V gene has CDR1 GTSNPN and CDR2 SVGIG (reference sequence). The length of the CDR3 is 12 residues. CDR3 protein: CAWSDPGTGQYF. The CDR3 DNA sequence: TGTGCCTGGAGCGATCCCGGGACTGGACAGTATTTT.

CDR3: CASSLARGRAPSSGNTIYF. In nucleotides, the CDR3 is TGTGCCAGCAGCTTAGCCCGAGGGCGGGCGCCTAGCTCTGGAAACACCATATATTTT. The rearrangement joins TRBV7-2 to TRBJ1-3, with unresolved D. This CDR3 has 19 residues. Germline CDR1 and CDR2: SGHTA and FQGNSA. Trimming removed 0 bases from V and 0 bases from J, with 18 bases in between.

Here the CDR3 reads CASSPGPAGEQYF. DNA for the CDR3: TGCGCCAGCAGCCCCGGTCCAGCGGGCGAGCAGTACTTC. J is TRBJ2-7 and V is TRBV23-1, with D possibly being TRBD2 (6 bases). TRBV23-1 is treated as an ORF (open reading frame) with a function not yet certain. The CDR3 contains 13 residues. V lost 6 bases and J lost 6, with 15 bases in between.

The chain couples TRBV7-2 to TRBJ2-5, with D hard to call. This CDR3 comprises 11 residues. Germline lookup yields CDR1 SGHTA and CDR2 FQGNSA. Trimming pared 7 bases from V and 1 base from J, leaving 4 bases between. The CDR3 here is CASTIQETQYF. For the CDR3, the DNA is TGTGCCAGCACCATCCAAGAGACCCAGTACTTC.